The sequence of this T cell receptor (beta chain) was determined in a study of radiation and T cells in renal cell carcinoma. About the research overall: Nephrectomy followed 15 Gy stereotactic body radiation by 4 weeks.

Here immunoSEQ multiplex PCR was the method, and the copy in TCRdb shows in-frame clones only, minus some. This sample has under 65,000 clones, with approximately 80% found just once. This clone was detected a few times. Its antigen is undetermined. As to time point: baseline pretreatment blood. Indicated treatment: 15 Gy SBRT to primary tumor, nephrectomy 4 weeks later. Blood was sampled at baseline, 2 weeks and 4 weeks after SBRT. V lost 2 bases, J lost 1 base, and 15 bases lay in between. The CDR3 loop spans 16 amino acids. Germline CDR1 reads SGHNT; CDR2 reads YYREEE (reference sequence). Whole-study findings and limits: In blood, top tumor clones expanded by 2 weeks, shrinking by 4. Without pretreatment biopsies, baseline tumor clonotype presence was undetermined.

The receptor comes from a man in his sixties with renal cell carcinoma. Sequencing used blood, obtained from a patient whose treatment included radiotherapy and nephrectomy. The V call is TRBV5-4, the J call TRBJ1-1, with D perhaps matching TRBD1 (5 bases). The CDR3 DNA follows: TGTGCCAGCAGCTTCCCGGGGCGAGACGGGAACACTGAAGCTTTCTTT. This codes for CASSFPGRDGNTEAFF.